The entry below gives a single TCR beta chain sequence along with its context. What this receptor recognizes is not known. No base quality information exists; no much larger clone differs at one position. In light of the paper, this sample's time point label describes: about 28 days (+/-7) after the second vaccine dose. AZD1222 recipients whose second dose came at about 4 weeks and those whose second dose came at about 12 weeks were combined into one group, since spike-specific TCR depth and breadth did not differ between the two schedules. The vaccinee samples were drawn from two UK trials, COV001 and COV002, one of which was a single-blind randomized controlled phase 2/3 trial testing AZD1222 (ChAdOx1 nCoV-19) in healthy adults. For TCRbeta chain sequencing, PBMC samples were collected from trial participants at day 0 and at day 28 after the second dose. The CDR3 regions of human TCRbeta chains were analyzed by immunosequencing. The study's processing was this. TCRs in the repertoires were matched against a reference library of SARS-CoV-2-specific TCRs that had been generated with the MIRA antigen-specificity platform. Breadth was defined as the fraction of unique TCRs that were SARS-CoV-2-associated, and depth was defined as the fraction of total T cells that were SARS-CoV-2-associated. Each spike-specific TCR was assigned to its reactive spike region and to a CD4 or CD8 class using the MIRA data. Log10-transformed breadth and depth values were compared by one-way ANOVA with Sidak's multiple comparisons tests. TCRdb provides this immuneACCESS table in a form limited to in-frame rearrangements. Some clones are lacking; in checked studies, under half of them reflect an unresolved V gene, and why the rest are absent is not known. The V and J calls and clone size were taken over from that table, and D and trimming were inferred from the DNA. The sample table holds around 140,000 clones, of which around 93% were seen once. The ten largest make up around 3.5% of the sample.

This sample was taken from a study of T cell responses to AZD1222 COVID-19 vaccine (dated by TCRdb to about 2021). Regarding the study in general: TCR sequencing covered 230 to 250 trial participants: roughly 200 given two doses of AZD1222 and some 25 given two doses of MenACWY control vaccine. Trial participants were enrolled by age into subgroups of 18-55, 56-69 and 70-plus years, and roughly 150, 30 and 60 TCR-sequenced participants, respectively, were included in these subgroups.

Results the study describes overall, beyond this receptor: Because no day 14 peak-response samples were available, the repertoires could be characterized only after the peak T cell response. Reportedly, almost half of the unique spike-specific TCRs recognized epitopes lying outside the regions that are mutated in the B.1.351 and B.1.1.7 variants. Conclusions about previously exposed vaccinees are limited, since just six AZD1222 recipients were seropositive for SARS-CoV-2 at baseline. Participants were mostly white British and included more females than males, and it was suggested by the authors that clonal diversity may have been underestimated. Spike-specific TCR breadth and depth rose significantly after two AZD1222 doses compared with day 0 and with MenACWY recipients. The whole spike protein was spanned by vaccine-associated CD4 TCRs, and dominant responses were seen in regions 160-218 and 743-854. In the small 56-69-year group, the increase in depth fell short of significance, most likely because of low power.

The sequencing used peripheral blood, collected 28 days after the second AZD1222 dose. The clonotype comes from an adult who received the AZD1222 COVID-19 vaccine.

The sequenced DNA is TGTGCCAGCTCACCCCCGGGGCTGACTATAGCCAAAAACATTCAGTACTTC. This translates into CASSPPGLTIAKNIQYF. This chain is built from TRBV18 and TRBJ2-4; the D call could be TRBD1 or TRBD2, with each sharing 5 bases. V was cut back by 3 bases and J by 0 bases, leaving a gap of 15 bases between them. The germline V gene yields KGHSH for CDR1 and LQKENI for CDR2. The CDR3 covers 17 residues, taking in both the cysteine and the phenylalanine. Of the read, only the CDR3 DNA is kept; its 51 bases are in frame from base 1.